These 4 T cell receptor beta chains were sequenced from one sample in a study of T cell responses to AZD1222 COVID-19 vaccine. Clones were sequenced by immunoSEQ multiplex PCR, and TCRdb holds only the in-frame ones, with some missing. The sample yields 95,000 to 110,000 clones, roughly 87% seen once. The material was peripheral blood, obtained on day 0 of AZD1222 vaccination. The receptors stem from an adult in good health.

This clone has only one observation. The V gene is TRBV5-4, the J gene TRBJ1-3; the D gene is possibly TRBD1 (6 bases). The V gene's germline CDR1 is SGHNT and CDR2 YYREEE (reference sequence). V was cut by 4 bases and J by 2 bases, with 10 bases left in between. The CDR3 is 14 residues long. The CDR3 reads CASSLQGPGNTIYF. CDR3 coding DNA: TGTGCCAGCAGCCTACAGGGCCCTGGAAACACCATATATTTT.

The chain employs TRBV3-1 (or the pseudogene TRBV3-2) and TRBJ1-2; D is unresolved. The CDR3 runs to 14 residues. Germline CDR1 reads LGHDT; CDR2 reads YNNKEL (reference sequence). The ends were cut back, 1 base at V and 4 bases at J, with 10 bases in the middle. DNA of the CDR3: TGTGCCAGCAGCCAAGGAATAGGACCCTATGGCTACACCTTC. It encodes CASSQGIGPYGYTF.

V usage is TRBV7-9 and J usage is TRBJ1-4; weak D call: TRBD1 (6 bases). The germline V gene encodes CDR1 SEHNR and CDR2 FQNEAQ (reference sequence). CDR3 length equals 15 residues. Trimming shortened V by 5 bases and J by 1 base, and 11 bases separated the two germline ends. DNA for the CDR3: TGTGCCAGCAGCACATCCAGGGGAACTAATGAAAAACTGTTTTTT. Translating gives CASSTSRGTNEKLFF.

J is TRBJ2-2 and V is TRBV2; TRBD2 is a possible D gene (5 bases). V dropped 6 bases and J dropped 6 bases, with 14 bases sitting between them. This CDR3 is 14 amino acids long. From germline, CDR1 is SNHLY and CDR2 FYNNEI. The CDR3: CASSLDGVSGELFF. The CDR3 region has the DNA TGTGCCAGCAGCCTAGACGGGGTTTCCGGGGAGCTGTTTTTT.